The 23 T cell receptor beta chains listed next were all sequenced from one sample in a study of CD8 T cells in Susac syndrome. RNA totalling about 0.45 to 1 ug underwent reverse transcription with random hexamers. TCRdb reprocessed the immunoSEQ multiplex PCR reads with MiXCR, giving one entry per CDR3 protein. Of just over 150,000 distinct CDR3 sequences listed, over 95% were seen once; the top ten hold 0.14% to 0.15%. Sequencing was performed on CD8+ T cells from PBMCs. Source of these receptors: a human donor with multiple sclerosis.

This sequence joins TRBV27 and TRBJ1-2; 12 bases align to TRBD1. CDR3 length equals 15 residues. V gave up 4 bases and J gave up 3 bases; unmatched junction bases: 3. Germline CDR1 MNHEY, CDR2 SMNVEV (reference sequence). The CDR3 DNA follows: TGTGCCAGCAGTTCCGGGACAGGGGGCGACTATGGCTACACCTTC. Amino acids: CASSSGTGGDYGYTF.

The chain combines TRBV27 with TRBJ2-7; D uncertain. V shed 3 bases and J shed 6 bases, with 9 bases lying between them. This CDR3 comprises 12 residues. The V gene's germline CDR1 is MNHEY and CDR2 SMNVEV (reference sequence). The CDR3 loop is CASSFPLGEQYF. CDR3 in DNA: TGTGCCAGCAGTTTTCCCCTCGGCGAGCAGTACTTC.

This chain connects TRBV9 to TRBJ2-1; tentatively, D is TRBD2 (6 bases). In germline, CDR1 is SGDLS, CDR2 YYNGEE. The V and J ends lost 0 bases and 4 bases respectively, with 8 bases between them. The CDR3 is 14 amino acids. Written as DNA, the CDR3 is TGTGCCAGCAGCGTAGGGGACTTATACAATGAGCAGTTCTTC. Translation: CASSVGDLYNEQFF.

The rearrangement joins TRBV29-1 to TRBJ2-3; D not certain. V dropped 5 bases and J dropped 1 base, with 19 bases sitting between them. Looked up from germline, CDR1 is SQVTM and CDR2 is ANQGSEA. CDR3 length equals 16 residues. CDR3 nucleotide sequence: TGCAGCGTTTCCCCGGTCTCCCTGCCTGGCACAGATACGCAGTATTTT. This translates into CSVSPVSLPGTDTQYF.

The rearrangement joins TRBV5-1 to TRBJ2-3; the match to TRBD1 covers 8 bases. After removal of 7 bases from V and 3 bases from J, the junction contained 10 bases not matched to a gene. Germline assignment: CDR1 SGHRS and CDR2 YFSETQ. The CDR3 is made up of 15 amino acids. The CDR3 nucleotides read TGCGCCAGCCGACGGACAGGGAAGGGGACAGATACGCAGTATTTT. Encoded protein: CASRRTGKGTDTQYF.

The rearrangement uses TRBV3-1 and TRBJ2-3; 8 bases line up with TRBD2. V shed 1 base and J 4 bases; nucleotides not matched to a gene: 7. Germline-derived CDR1 and CDR2 are LGHDT and YNNKEL (reference sequence). The CDR3 contains 16 residues. The CDR3 bases are TGTGCCAGCAGCCAAGTTTACGGGGGGGCACCAGATACGCAGTATTTT. It codes for CASSQVYGGAPDTQYF.

V is TRBV9 and J is TRBJ2-1, with D maybe TRBD2 (7 bases). Germline CDR1 SGDLS, CDR2 YYNGEE. Trimming removed 2 bases from V and 9 bases from J, with 12 bases in between. The CDR3 covers 13 residues. The CDR3 is CASSVGGQTEQFF. Written as DNA, the CDR3 is TGTGCCAGCAGCGTGGGGGGGCAAACTGAGCAGTTCTTC.

The V call is TRBV13, the J call TRBJ2-5, with 8 bases that match TRBD1. The germline V gene encodes CDR1 PRHDT and CDR2 FYEKMQ (reference sequence). The V gene end was trimmed by 7 bases and the J gene end by 5 bases; junction bases not matched to a gene: 6. This CDR3 has 13 amino acids. This chain's CDR3 is CASNNGQGETQYF. CDR3 nucleotides: TGTGCCAGCAACAACGGACAGGGTGAGACCCAGTACTTC.

V gene TRBV27 combines with J gene TRBJ1-1; D is uncertain. Between the trimmed V and J ends, which lost 0 bases and 0 bases, there was a span of 11 bases. The germline V gene has CDR1 MNHEY and CDR2 SMNVEV (reference sequence). CDR3 length: 16 residues. This CDR3 is CASSLSQRPMNTEAFF. The DNA of the CDR3 is TGTGCCAGCAGTTTATCGCAGAGACCCATGAACACTGAAGCTTTCTTT.

Here the CDR3 DNA reads TGTGCCAGCAGTGCTAGCGGGGGGTCTCAAGAGACCCAGTACTTC. It encodes CASSASGGSQETQYF. This chain uses TRBV6-5 with TRBJ2-5; 11 bases fit TRBD2. V was clipped by 5 bases and J by 2 bases; unmatched bases: 4. Germline loops: CDR1 MNHEY, CDR2 SVGAGI. The CDR3 is 15 residues long.

The chain is built from TRBV9 and TRBJ2-5; D is unclear. CDR1 is SGDLS and CDR2 is YYNGEE in the germline V gene. Trimming left V 3 bases short and J 4 bases short, with 13 bases between. The CDR3 extends over 14 amino acids. CDR3 DNA: TGTGCCAGCAGCGCACTAAGGATCGGAGAGACCCAGTACTTC. It yields the protein CASSALRIGETQYF.

V gene TRBV27 combines with J gene TRBJ1-6, with D possibly being TRBD1 (5 bases). CDR1 is MNHEY, CDR2 SMNVEV, per germline (reference sequence). This CDR3 region has 14 residues. V was pared by 6 bases and J by 9 bases, with 15 bases between. CDR3: CASRTGTGSSPLHF. In DNA, the CDR3 is TGTGCCAGCAGGACCGGGACGGGAAGTTCACCCCTCCACTTT.

The chain employs TRBV5-1 and TRBJ1-2, with D maybe TRBD1 (5 bases). V lost 0 bases and J lost 2, with 8 bases in between. The CDR3 sequence is 14 residues long. Germline V lookup: CDR1 SGHRS, CDR2 YFSETQ. The CDR3 protein is CASSLEGPNYGYTF. Here the CDR3 DNA reads TGCGCCAGCAGCTTGGAGGGGCCGAACTATGGCTACACCTTC.

In its sample, this clonotype was seen once. The chain is built from TRBV5-6 and TRBJ2-7, with D perhaps given as TRBD1 or TRBD2 (6 bases each). CDR3 length equals 16 residues. The V end lost 0 bases, the J end lost 2 bases, and 15 bases lay between the germline ends. Germline values: CDR1 SGHDT, CDR2 YYEEEE. The CDR3 DNA reads as TGTGCCAGCAGCTTGGGGAGGGCAGGGGCGACCTACGAGCAGTACTTC. Encoded protein: CASSLGRAGATYEQYF.

The rearrangement joins TRBV9 to TRBJ1-2; D might be TRBD1 (6 bases). The CDR3 contains 12 residues. V dropped 4 bases and J dropped 6 bases, with 10 bases sitting between them. The germline gives CDR1 SGDLS, CDR2 YYNGEE. The chain's CDR3 is CASSRGGDGYTF. CDR3 bases: TGTGCCAGCAGCCGGGGGGGCGATGGCTACACCTTC.

The V and J genes are TRBV14 and TRBJ2-7, with D tentatively TRBD1 (5 bases). Germline V lookup: CDR1 SGHDN, CDR2 FVKESK. Deletions cut 4 bases from V and 4 bases from J, with 17 bases between. This CDR3 has 15 residues. The CDR3 DNA follows: TGTGCCAGCAGCCCGGCCACAGTAGCAGGGTACGAGCAGTACGTC. Translating gives CASSPATVAGYEQYV.

CDR3 in DNA: TGTGCCAGCAGTTTGGGACAGACCATCGAGCAGTACTTC. It translates to CASSLGQTIEQYF. The gene calls are TRBV27 and TRBJ2-7, with TRBD1 identical over 7 bases. This CDR3 has 13 residues. Germline assignment: CDR1 MNHEY and CDR2 SMNVEV (reference sequence). The trim removed 3 bases at V and 6 bases at J, leaving 5 bases unmatched.

V and J are TRBV2 and TRBJ2-7, with D uncertain. V lost 7 bases to trimming and J lost 7 bases, with 20 bases between them. The germline gives CDR1 SNHLY, CDR2 FYNNEI. There are 14 residues in the CDR3. The CDR3 DNA reads TGTGCCAGCAAAGACGGGCCTGGCTTACGGGAGCAGTACTTC. Protein: CASKDGPGLREQYF.

This chain joins TRBV20-1 and TRBJ2-7; a weak D match, TRBD2 (6 bases). The V end lost 0 bases, the J end lost 4 bases, and 16 bases lay between the germline ends. The CDR3 contains 15 residues. CDR1 is DFQATT and CDR2 is SNEGSKA in the germline V gene (reference sequence). The CDR3 here is CSARDPETRNYEQYF. CDR3 nucleotide sequence: TGCAGTGCTAGAGATCCGGAGACTAGGAATTACGAGCAGTACTTC.

The chain joins TRBV7-9 to TRBJ2-4; 14 bases line up with TRBD2. V lost 5 bases to trimming and J lost 0 bases; unmatched junction nucleotides: 6. There are 18 residues in the CDR3. CDR1 and CDR2 from the germline V gene are SEHNR and FQNEAQ (reference sequence). The CDR3 loop reads CASSPGLAGALAKNIQYF. The CDR3 coding sequence is TGTGCCAGCAGCCCGGGACTAGCGGGGGCCTTAGCCAAAAACATTCAGTACTTC.

V is TRBV14 and J is TRBJ2-2; D gene unclear. V was cut by 0 bases and J by 7 bases, with 3 bases left in between. CDR1 is SGHDN and CDR2 is FVKESK in the germline V gene. CDR3 length: 12 amino acids. This CDR3 is CASSQDHGELFF. DNA for the CDR3: TGTGCCAGCAGCCAAGACCACGGGGAGCTGTTTTTT.

The chain joins TRBV7-2 to TRBJ2-7; 8 bases map to TRBD2. From germline, CDR1 is SGHTA and CDR2 FQGNSA. Trimming at V came to 1 base and at J to 4 bases, leaving 6 bases not matched to a gene. There are 15 residues in the CDR3. The CDR3 coding sequence is TGTGCCAGCAGCTTAGAGAGCGGGGGTCCGTACGAGCAGTACTTC. Amino acid sequence: CASSLESGGPYEQYF. Full variable domain (missing parts from reference TRBV7-2 and TRBJ2-7): GAGVSQSPSNKVTEKGKDVELRCDPISGHTALYWYRQSLGQGLEFLIYFQGNSAPDKSGLPSDRFSAERTGGSVSTLTIQRTQQEDSAVYLCASSLESGGPYEQYFGPGTRLTVT.

The chain uses TRBV27 and TRBJ2-1; unclear D gene. Germline V gene sequence: CDR1 MNHEY, CDR2 SMNVEV (reference sequence). V was clipped by 4 bases and J by 7 bases, with 8 bases between them. The length of the CDR3 is 12 residues. The CDR3 is CASSSGWNEQFF. The CDR3 bases are TGTGCCAGCAGTTCGGGCTGGAATGAGCAGTTCTTC.